Listed here are 20 T cell receptor beta chains from one sample, sequenced in a study of control samples from healthy donors and cancer patients. Assay used: immunoSEQ multiplex PCR; TCRdb lists only in-frame clones, some missing. The sample lists 85,000 to 95,000 clones, roughly nine tenths seen once, with roughly 14% in the top ten. The specimen was blood. The source is a woman aged 70-85 years in good health.

J is TRBJ2-4 and V is TRBV5-1; tentatively, D is TRBD1 (6 bases). The CDR3 runs 16 residues. The germline V gene has CDR1 SGHRS and CDR2 YFSETQ. Trimming removed 4 bases from V and 0 bases from J, with 14 bases in between. The CDR3 DNA sequence: TGCGCCAGCAGCAGTACAGGGCCTCCAGCCAAAAACATTCAGTACTTC. Residues: CASSSTGPPAKNIQYF. The variable domain in full, completed from reference TRBV5-1 and TRBJ2-4, reads KAGVTQTPRYLIKTRGQQVTLSCSPISGHRSVSWYQQTPGQGLQFLFEYFSETQRNKGNFPGRFSGRQFSNSRSEMNVSTLELGDSALYLCASSSTGPPAKNIQYFGAGTRLSVL.

The chain is built from TRBV7-2 and TRBJ2-1; the match to TRBD1 covers 10 bases. Germline V CDR1 and CDR2: SGHTA, FQGNSA. This CDR3 spans 17 amino acids. The V gene end was trimmed by 0 bases and the J gene end by 7 bases; junction bases not matched to a gene: 9. In DNA, the CDR3 is TGTGCCAGCAGCTTAGCTAGACCGGGACAGGGGAATAATGAGCAGTTCTTC. It is translated as CASSLARPGQGNNEQFF. Supplemented by reference TRBV7-2 and TRBJ2-1, the full variable domain reads GAGVSQSPSNKVTEKGKDVELRCDPISGHTALYWYRQSLGQGLEFLIYFQGNSAPDKSGLPSDRFSAERTGGSVSTLTIQRTQQEDSAVYLCASSLARPGQGNNEQFFGPGTRLTVL.

The V and J genes are TRBV3-1 (or the pseudogene TRBV3-2) and TRBJ2-5, with D tentatively TRBD2 (6 bases). Germline CDR1 and CDR2: LGHDT and YNNKEL (reference sequence). Trimming stripped 3 bases from V and 3 bases from J, with 11 bases between. This CDR3 has 14 amino acids. The CDR3 region is CASSHLPGEETQYF. The DNA for the CDR3 is TGTGCCAGCAGCCACTTGCCGGGGGAAGAGACCCAGTACTTC.

The rearrangement links TRBV3-1 (or the pseudogene TRBV3-2) to TRBJ2-2; D gene ambiguous. Looked up from germline, CDR1 is LGHDT and CDR2 is YNNKEL (reference sequence). V lost 1 base and J lost 12, with 15 bases in between. The CDR3 has 14 residues. CDR3 residues: CASSQVPAVGKLFF. CDR3 sequence (DNA): TGTGCCAGCAGCCAAGTTCCCGCTGTTGGTAAGCTGTTTTTT.

The V call is TRBV5-6, the J call TRBJ1-4; the D gene is possibly TRBD1 (5 bases). The CDR3 covers 15 residues. The germline gives CDR1 SGHDT, CDR2 YYEEEE. V was shortened by 0 bases and J by 7 bases, with 13 bases between the two germline ends. The CDR3 DNA reads TGTGCCAGCAGCTTGGCTGGGGCAGGGCGTGAAAAACTGTTTTTT. Translated: CASSLAGAGREKLFF.

The rearrangement joins TRBV9 to TRBJ2-5; 7 nucleotides agree with TRBD2. CDR3 length equals 15 residues. CDR1 is SGDLS and CDR2 is YYNGEE in the germline V gene. Unmatched junction bases numbered 8, after V lost 2 bases and J lost 4 bases. In nucleotides, the CDR3 is TGTGCCAGCAGCGTCTCTGCGGGAGAAGGAGAGACCCAGTACTTC. This translates into CASSVSAGEGETQYF.

The rearrangement uses TRBV5-5 and TRBJ2-7, with D hard to call. Germline values: CDR1 SGHKS, CDR2 YYEKEE (reference sequence). The V end was cut by 2 bases, the J end by 1 base, with 10 bases between. This CDR3 is built from 14 residues. The CDR3 DNA reads TGTGCCAGCAGCTTAGGTGGCAGGTCCTACGAGCAGTACTTC. Residues: CASSLGGRSYEQYF.

The chain carries TRBV13 and TRBJ2-7; 11 nucleotides agree with TRBD2. Per the germline V gene, CDR1 is PRHDT and CDR2 is FYEKMQ (reference sequence). The CDR3 runs 17 residues. Germline trimming cut 4 bases from V and 7 bases from J; bases unmatched to any gene: 15. The CDR3 here is CASSSGLAGGPPGEQYF. CDR3 nucleotides: TGTGCCAGCAGCTCCGGGTTAGCGGGAGGGCCACCGGGGGAGCAGTACTTC. The complete variable domain, with remaining parts taken from reference TRBV13 and TRBJ2-7, reads AAGVIQSPRHLIKEKRETATLKCYPIPRHDTVYWYQQGPGQDPQFLISFYEKMQSDKGSIPDRFSAQQFSDYHSELNMSSLELGDSALYFCASSSGLAGGPPGEQYFGPGTRLTVT.

The V and J genes are TRBV20-1 and TRBJ2-3; no definite D call. CDR1 is DFQATT, CDR2 SNEGSKA, per germline (reference sequence). The V end was cut by 3 bases, the J end by 5 bases, with 3 bases between. The CDR3 length is 10 residues. This CDR3 reads CSARIDTQYF. DNA of the CDR3: TGCAGTGCTAGGATAGATACGCAGTATTTT.

The rearrangement links TRBV14 to TRBJ2-1; no clear D. CDR3 length: 13 residues. With 1 base removed from V and 10 bases from J, the gap between germline ends came to 11 bases. Germline-derived CDR1 and CDR2 are SGHDN and FVKESK. The CDR3 here is CASSQVLIAEQFF. For the CDR3, the DNA is TGTGCCAGCAGCCAAGTCTTAATCGCGGAGCAGTTCTTC.

J is TRBJ1-2 and V is TRBV28; D call uncertain. Germline loops: CDR1 MDHEN, CDR2 SYDVKM. This CDR3 is 14 amino acids long. V lost 8 bases, J lost 1 base, and 14 bases lay in between. The CDR3 coding sequence is TGTGCCAGCCGCCAAACTGGGATTAACTATGGCTACACCTTC. Residues: CASRQTGINYGYTF.

The chain joins TRBV10-1 to TRBJ2-3; TRBD2 might be the D (5 bases). The CDR3 loop spans 13 amino acids. The V and J ends lost 0 bases and 9 bases respectively, with 10 bases between them. Germline V gene data show CDR1 as WNHNN and CDR2 as SYGVQD (reference sequence). CDR3: CASSESLAGTQYF. In DNA, the CDR3 is TGCGCCAGCAGTGAGTCCCTAGCAGGAACGCAGTATTTT.

This chain links TRBV27 with TRBJ1-1; TRBD1 matches 9 bases. Germline loops: CDR1 MNHEY, CDR2 SMNVEV (reference sequence). The CDR3 length is 12 residues. V shed 5 bases, J shed 9 bases, and the junction held 4 bases outside the gene matches. The CDR3 spells CASSPGTGKAFF. Here the CDR3 DNA reads TGTGCCAGCAGTCCCGGGACAGGGAAAGCTTTCTTT.

The chain is built from TRBV5-5 and TRBJ2-3; TRBD2 matches 9 bases. CDR3 length: 16 residues. Per the germline V gene, CDR1 is SGHKS and CDR2 is YYEKEE (reference sequence). Trimming took 2 bases from V and 1 from J; bases not matched to a gene: 5. The CDR3 DNA sequence: TGTGCCAGCAGCTTTTTCTCTAGCGGGGGCACAGATACGCAGTATTTT. This translates into CASSFFSSGGTDTQYF.

The rearrangement joins TRBV29-1 to TRBJ1-2; a weak D match, TRBD1 (5 bases). CDR3 length: 11 amino acids. V was pared by 5 bases and J by 6 bases, with 10 bases between. The germline gives CDR1 SQVTM, CDR2 ANQGSEA. The CDR3 sequence: CSVSGPHGYTF. Written as DNA, the CDR3 is TGCAGCGTTTCAGGGCCCCATGGCTACACCTTC.

The chain employs TRBV7-9 and TRBJ1-2; 7 bases map to TRBD1. Trimming took 5 bases from V and 4 from J; bases not matched to a gene: 13. CDR1 and CDR2 from the germline V gene are SEHNR and FQNEAQ (reference sequence). CDR3 length: 16 amino acids. Here the CDR3 DNA reads TGTGCCAGCAGCCCGATTACAGGGGTGCGCTTCTATGGCTACACCTTC. This codes for CASSPITGVRFYGYTF.

This clone was detected once. V and J are TRBV14 and TRBJ2-2; a possible D gene is TRBD2 (5 bases). The germline gives CDR1 SGHDN, CDR2 FVKESK. The CDR3 spans 15 residues. V dropped 6 bases and J dropped 2 bases, with 13 bases sitting between them. The CDR3 region is CASSPPGSNTGELFF. The CDR3 DNA follows: TGTGCCAGCAGTCCCCCGGGGTCCAACACCGGGGAGCTGTTTTTT.

Points on this clone: Other DNA sequences within the sample encode an identical CDR3. V and J are TRBV5-1 and TRBJ2-3; perhaps TRBD2 as D (6 bases). Germline CDR1 and CDR2: SGHRS and YFSETQ. The CDR3 length is 14 residues. V lost 3 bases and J 2 bases, leaving 10 bases between the germline ends. The CDR3 protein is CASSSGGVTDTQYF. The CDR3 DNA follows: TGCGCCAGCAGCTCGGGCGGGGTCACAGATACGCAGTATTTT.

This clone was recorded only once. The rearrangement uses TRBV6-6 and TRBJ2-1; no clear D. This CDR3 has 13 amino acids. Germline CDR1 is MNHNY and CDR2 is SVGAGI (reference sequence). The V and J ends lost 6 bases and 9 bases respectively, with 15 bases between them. CDR3 sequence: CASSLGGGIEQFF. The CDR3 bases are TGTGCCAGCAGCTTGGGTGGTGGAATTGAGCAGTTCTTC.

The rearrangement joins TRBV5-1 to TRBJ1-4, with D unresolved. The V gene lost 4 bases and the J gene lost 0 bases, with 16 bases spanning the gap. Germline V gene data show CDR1 as SGHRS and CDR2 as YFSETQ. The CDR3 has 17 residues. The CDR3 loop is CASSPHTRAATNEKLFF. The DNA for the CDR3 is TGCGCCAGCAGCCCCCATACTCGGGCCGCAACTAATGAAAAACTGTTTTTT.